One T cell receptor beta chain is described in this entry. The antigen is unknown. Alongside a J-beta primer mix, a sample-barcoded 5' primer served in a second PCR lasting roughly 6 to 11 cycles. TCRdb re-analysed the 5' RACE reads in MiXCR, keeping a single row per CDR3 protein. Of roughly 500,000 distinct CDR3 sequences in the sample, approximately 25% were seen once. This sample is drawn from a study of blood T cells in healthy people across ages. CDR3 length: 14 residues. Trimming removed 2 bases at V and 5 bases at J, with 12 bases between. Per germline, CDR1 ENHRY and CDR2 SYGVKD. Study-level points and caveats: Since the PBMCs were unsorted, naive and antigen-experienced cells could not be conclusively compared.

Donors ranged from about 6 to 95 years old and were healthy Caucasians in Russia. The same data also contributed to another study, on T cells of mothers and their children.

The chain has TRBV10-3 and TRBJ1-1; a possible D gene is TRBD1 (5 bases). The sequenced sample consisted of blood. This receptor was obtained from a boy younger than 18 in good health. The CDR3 region has the DNA TGTGCCATCAGTGAGAGGGACCTGAGGACTGAAGCTTTCTTT. Its protein product is CAISERDLRTEAFF.